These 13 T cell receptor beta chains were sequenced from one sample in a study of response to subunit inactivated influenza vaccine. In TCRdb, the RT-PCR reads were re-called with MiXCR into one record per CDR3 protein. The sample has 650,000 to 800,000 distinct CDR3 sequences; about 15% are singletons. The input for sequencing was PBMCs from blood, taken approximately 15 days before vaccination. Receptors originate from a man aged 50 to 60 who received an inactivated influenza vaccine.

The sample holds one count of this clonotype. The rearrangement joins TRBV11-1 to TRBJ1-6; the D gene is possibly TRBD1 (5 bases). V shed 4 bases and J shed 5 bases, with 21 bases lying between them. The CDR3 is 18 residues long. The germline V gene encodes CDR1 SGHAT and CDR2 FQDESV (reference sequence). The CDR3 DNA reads TGTGCCAGCAGCTCGAACTCCCAGGGACCCGGGGATAATTCACCCCTCCACTTT. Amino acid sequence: CASSSNSQGPGDNSPLHF.

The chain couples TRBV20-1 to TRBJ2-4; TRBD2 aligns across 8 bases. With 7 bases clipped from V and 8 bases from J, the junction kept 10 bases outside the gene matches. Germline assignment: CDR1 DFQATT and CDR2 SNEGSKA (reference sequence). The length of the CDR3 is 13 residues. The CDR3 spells CSGNGGAGYIQYF. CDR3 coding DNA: TGCAGTGGAAACGGGGGGGCCGGGTACATTCAGTACTTC.

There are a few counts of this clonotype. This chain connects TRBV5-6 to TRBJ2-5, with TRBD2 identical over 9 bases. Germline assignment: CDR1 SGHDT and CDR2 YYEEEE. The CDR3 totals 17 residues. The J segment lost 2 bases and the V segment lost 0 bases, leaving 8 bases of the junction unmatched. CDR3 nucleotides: TGTGCCAGCAGCTTGGTTTATCTCGCGGGAGGGCAAGAGACCCAGTACTTC. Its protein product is CASSLVYLAGGQETQYF.

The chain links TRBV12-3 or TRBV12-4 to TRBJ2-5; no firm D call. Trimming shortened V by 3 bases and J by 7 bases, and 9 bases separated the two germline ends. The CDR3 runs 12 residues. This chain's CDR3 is CASSFRRATQYF. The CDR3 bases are TGTGCCAGCAGTTTCCGGAGAGCGACCCAGTACTTC.

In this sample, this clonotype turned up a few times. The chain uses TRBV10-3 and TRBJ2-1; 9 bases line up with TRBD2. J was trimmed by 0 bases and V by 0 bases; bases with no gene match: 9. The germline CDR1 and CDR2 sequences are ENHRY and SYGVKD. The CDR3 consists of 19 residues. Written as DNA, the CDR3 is TGTGCCATCAGTGAGTCATCATCTCTAGCGGGGTCCTCCTACAATGAGCAGTTCTTC. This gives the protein CAISESSSLAGSSYNEQFF.

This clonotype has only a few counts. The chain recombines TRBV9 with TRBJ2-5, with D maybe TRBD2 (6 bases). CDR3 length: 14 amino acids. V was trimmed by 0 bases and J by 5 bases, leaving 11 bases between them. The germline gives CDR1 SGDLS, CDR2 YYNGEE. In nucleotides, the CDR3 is TGTGCCAGCAGCGTAGACGCGCTAGCGGAGACCCAGTACTTC. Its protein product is CASSVDALAETQYF.

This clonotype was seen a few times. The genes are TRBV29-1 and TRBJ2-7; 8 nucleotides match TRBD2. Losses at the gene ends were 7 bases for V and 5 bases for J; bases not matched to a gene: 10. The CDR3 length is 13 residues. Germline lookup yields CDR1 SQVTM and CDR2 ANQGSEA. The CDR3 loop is CSAGTGGANEQYF. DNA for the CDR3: TGCAGCGCTGGAACCGGGGGGGCCAACGAGCAGTACTTC.

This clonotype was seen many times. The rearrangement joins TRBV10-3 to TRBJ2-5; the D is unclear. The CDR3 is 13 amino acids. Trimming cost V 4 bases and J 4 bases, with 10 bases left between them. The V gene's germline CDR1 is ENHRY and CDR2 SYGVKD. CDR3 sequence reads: CAISAAVGETQYF. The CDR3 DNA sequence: TGTGCCATCAGTGCCGCGGTCGGAGAGACCCAGTACTTC.

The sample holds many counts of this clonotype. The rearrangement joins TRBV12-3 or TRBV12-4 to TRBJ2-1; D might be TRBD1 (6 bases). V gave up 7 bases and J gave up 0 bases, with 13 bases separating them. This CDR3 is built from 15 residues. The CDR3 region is CASILDSSSYNEQFF. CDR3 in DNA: TGTGCCAGCATTCTGGACAGCAGCTCCTACAATGAGCAGTTCTTC.

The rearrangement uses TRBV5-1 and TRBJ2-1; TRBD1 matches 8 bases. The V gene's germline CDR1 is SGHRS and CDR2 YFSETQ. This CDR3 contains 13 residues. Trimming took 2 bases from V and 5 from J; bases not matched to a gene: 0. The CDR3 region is CASSLQGDNEQFF. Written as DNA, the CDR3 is TGCGCCAGCAGCTTACAGGGGGACAATGAGCAGTTCTTC.

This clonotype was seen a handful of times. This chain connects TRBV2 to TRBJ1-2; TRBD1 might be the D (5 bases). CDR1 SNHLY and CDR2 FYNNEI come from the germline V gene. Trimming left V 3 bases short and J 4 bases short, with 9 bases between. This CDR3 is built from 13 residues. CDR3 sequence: CASSEEGLYGYTF. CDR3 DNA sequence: TGTGCCAGCAGTGAGGAGGGGCTCTATGGCTACACCTTC.

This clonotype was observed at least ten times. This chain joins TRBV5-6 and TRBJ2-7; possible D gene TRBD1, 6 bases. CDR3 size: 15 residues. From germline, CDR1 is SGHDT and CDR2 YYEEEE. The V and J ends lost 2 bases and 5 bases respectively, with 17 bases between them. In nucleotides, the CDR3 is TGTGCCAGCAGCTTCGACAGGCGGTCCCTCGACGAGCAGTACTTC. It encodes CASSFDRRSLDEQYF.

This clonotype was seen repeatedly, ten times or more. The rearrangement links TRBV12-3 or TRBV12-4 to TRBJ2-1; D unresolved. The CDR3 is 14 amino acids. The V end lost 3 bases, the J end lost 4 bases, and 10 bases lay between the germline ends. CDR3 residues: CASSLASGYNEQFF. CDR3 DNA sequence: TGTGCCAGCAGTTTGGCGTCTGGTTACAATGAGCAGTTCTTC.